The clone carrying this T cell receptor (beta chain) was found a few times. The target antigen is unknown. This specimen comes from a study of identical twins. Study-level results: Twin sharing of out-of-frame TCR alpha was underestimated by models in monozygotic pairs.

Using its own MiXCR run on the 5' RACE reads, TCRdb lists one record per CDR3 protein. The sample lists 1.5 million to 2 million distinct CDR3 sequences, under 35% occurring once. The CDR3 covers 14 residues. Germline V gene sequence: CDR1 SNHLY, CDR2 FYNNEI. V lost 3 bases and J lost 5; bases outside the gene matches: 1. This chain connects TRBV2 to TRBJ2-5; TRBD2 aligns across 12 bases. The clonotype was recovered from a newborn girl in good health. The sample comprised cord blood. The chain's CDR3 is CASSDLAGGETQYF. In nucleotides, the CDR3 is TGTGCCAGCAGTGACCTAGCGGGGGGGGAGACCCAGTACTTC.